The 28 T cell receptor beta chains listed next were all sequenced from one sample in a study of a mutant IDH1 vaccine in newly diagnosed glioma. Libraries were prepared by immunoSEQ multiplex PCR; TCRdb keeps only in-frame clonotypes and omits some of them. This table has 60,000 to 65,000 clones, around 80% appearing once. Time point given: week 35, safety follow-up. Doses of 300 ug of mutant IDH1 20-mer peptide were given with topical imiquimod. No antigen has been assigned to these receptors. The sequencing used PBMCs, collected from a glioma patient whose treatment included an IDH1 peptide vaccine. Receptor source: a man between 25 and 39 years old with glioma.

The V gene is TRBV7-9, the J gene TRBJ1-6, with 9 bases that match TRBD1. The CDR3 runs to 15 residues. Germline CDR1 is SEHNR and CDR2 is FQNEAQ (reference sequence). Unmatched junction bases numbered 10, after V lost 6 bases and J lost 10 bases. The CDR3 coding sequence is TGTGCCAGCAGAATAGCCGACAGGGGGTACTCACCCCTCCACTTT. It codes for CASRIADRGYSPLHF.

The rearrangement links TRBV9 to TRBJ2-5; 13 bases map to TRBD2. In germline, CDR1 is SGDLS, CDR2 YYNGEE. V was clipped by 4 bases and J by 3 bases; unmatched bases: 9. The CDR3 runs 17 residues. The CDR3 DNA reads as TGTGCCAGCAGCCCCTTACCCGGGACTAGCGGGGAAGAGACCCAGTACTTC. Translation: CASSPLPGTSGEETQYF.

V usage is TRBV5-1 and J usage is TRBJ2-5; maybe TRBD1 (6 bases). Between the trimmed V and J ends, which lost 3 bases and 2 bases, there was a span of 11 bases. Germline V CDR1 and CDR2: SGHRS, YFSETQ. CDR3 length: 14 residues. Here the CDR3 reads CASSSDQGQETQYF. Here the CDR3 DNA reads TGCGCCAGCAGCTCCGATCAGGGGCAAGAGACCCAGTACTTC.

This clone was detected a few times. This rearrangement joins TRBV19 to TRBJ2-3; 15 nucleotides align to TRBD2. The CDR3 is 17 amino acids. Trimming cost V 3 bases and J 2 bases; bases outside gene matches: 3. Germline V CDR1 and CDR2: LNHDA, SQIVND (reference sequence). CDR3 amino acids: CASSIRTSGGATDTQYF. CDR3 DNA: TGTGCCAGTAGTATCCGGACTAGCGGGGGGGCCACAGATACGCAGTATTTT.

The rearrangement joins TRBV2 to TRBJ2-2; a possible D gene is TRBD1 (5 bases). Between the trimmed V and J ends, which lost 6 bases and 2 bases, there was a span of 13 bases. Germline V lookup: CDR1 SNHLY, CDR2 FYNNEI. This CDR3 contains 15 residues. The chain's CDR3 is CASRGHIRNTGELFF. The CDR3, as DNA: TGTGCCAGCAGAGGACACATCCGAAACACCGGGGAGCTGTTTTTT.

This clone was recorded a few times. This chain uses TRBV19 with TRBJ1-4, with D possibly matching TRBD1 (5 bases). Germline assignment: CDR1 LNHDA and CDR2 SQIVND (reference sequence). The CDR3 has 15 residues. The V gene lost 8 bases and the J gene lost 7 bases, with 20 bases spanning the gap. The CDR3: CASGGRGGVGEKLFF. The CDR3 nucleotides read TGTGCCAGTGGGGGAAGGGGAGGAGTCGGTGAAAAACTGTTTTTT.

The chain's CDR3 is CASSPGGPPKNIQYF. CDR3 coding DNA: TGTGCCAGCAGCCCGGGAGGTCCTCCCAAAAACATTCAGTACTTC. The gene calls are TRBV5-6 and TRBJ2-4; 7 nucleotides agree with TRBD2. The V gene end was trimmed by 4 bases and the J gene end by 2 bases; junction bases not matched to a gene: 6. CDR1 is SGHDT, CDR2 YYEEEE, per germline. This CDR3 is built from 15 residues.

CDR3 nucleotides: TGCAGTGCTAATAAGGTTCGTGGCTACACCTTC. This sequence encodes CSANKVRGYTF. V is TRBV20-1 and J is TRBJ1-2; no firm D call. Trimming shortened V by 4 bases and J by 7 bases, and 10 bases separated the two germline ends. Germline CDR1 reads DFQATT; CDR2 reads SNEGSKA (reference sequence). This CDR3 comprises 11 residues.

The CDR3 loop reads CASSPGTSADTQYF. DNA for the CDR3: TGTGCCAGCAGCCCCGGGACTTCAGCAGATACGCAGTATTTT. The chain has TRBV9 and TRBJ2-3; tentative D call: TRBD2 (6 bases). The CDR3 consists of 14 residues. V dropped 4 bases and J dropped 4 bases, with 13 bases sitting between them. Germline V gene data show CDR1 as SGDLS and CDR2 as YYNGEE.

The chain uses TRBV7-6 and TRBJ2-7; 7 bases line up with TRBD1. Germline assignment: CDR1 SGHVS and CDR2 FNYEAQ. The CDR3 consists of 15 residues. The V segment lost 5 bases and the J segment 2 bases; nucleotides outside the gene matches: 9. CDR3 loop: CASSPGHTGAYEQYF. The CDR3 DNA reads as TGTGCCAGCAGCCCAGGGCATACAGGGGCCTACGAGCAGTACTTC.

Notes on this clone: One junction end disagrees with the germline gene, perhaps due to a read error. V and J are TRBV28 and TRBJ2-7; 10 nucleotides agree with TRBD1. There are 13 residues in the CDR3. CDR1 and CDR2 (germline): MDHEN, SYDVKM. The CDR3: CASSPGTGAPGDF. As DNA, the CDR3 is TGTGCCAGCAGTCCAGGGACAGGGGCACCAGGGGACTTC. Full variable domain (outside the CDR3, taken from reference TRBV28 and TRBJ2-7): DVKVTQSSRYLVKRTGEKVFLECVQDMDHENMFWYRQDPGLGLRLIYFSYDVKMKEKGDIPEGYSVSREKKERFSLILESASTNQTSMYLCASSPGTGAPGDFGPGTRLTVT.

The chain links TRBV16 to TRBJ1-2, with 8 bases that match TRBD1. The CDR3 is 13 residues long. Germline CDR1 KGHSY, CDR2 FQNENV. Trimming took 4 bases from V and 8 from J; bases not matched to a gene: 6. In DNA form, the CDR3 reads TGTGCCAGCAGCCGCCTGGACAGGGAGGGCTACACCTTC. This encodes CASSRLDREGYTF.

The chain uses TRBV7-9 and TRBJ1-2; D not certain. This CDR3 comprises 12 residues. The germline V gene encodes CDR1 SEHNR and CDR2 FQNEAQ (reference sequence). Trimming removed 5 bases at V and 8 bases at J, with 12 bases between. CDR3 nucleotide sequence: TGTGCCAGCAGCCTCTCCTTAGGGGGCTACACCTTC. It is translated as CASSLSLGGYTF.

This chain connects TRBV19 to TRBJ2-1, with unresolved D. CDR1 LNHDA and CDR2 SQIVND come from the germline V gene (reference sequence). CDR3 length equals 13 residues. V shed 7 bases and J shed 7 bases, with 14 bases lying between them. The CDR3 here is CASTDQLGNEQFF. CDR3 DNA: TGTGCCAGTACGGACCAGCTGGGGAATGAGCAGTTCTTC.

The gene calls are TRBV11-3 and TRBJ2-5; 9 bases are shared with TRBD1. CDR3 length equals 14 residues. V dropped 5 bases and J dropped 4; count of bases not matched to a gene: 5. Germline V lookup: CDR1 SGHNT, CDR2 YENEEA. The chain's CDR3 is CASSAGTGTETQYF. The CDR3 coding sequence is TGTGCCAGCAGCGCCGGGACAGGGACAGAGACCCAGTACTTC.

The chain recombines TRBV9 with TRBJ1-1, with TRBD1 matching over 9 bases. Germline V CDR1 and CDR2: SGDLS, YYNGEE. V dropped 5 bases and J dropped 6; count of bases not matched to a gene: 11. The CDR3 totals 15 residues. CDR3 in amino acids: CASSVQDRGRAEAFF. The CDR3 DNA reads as TGTGCCAGCAGTGTACAGGACAGGGGTCGAGCTGAAGCTTTCTTT.

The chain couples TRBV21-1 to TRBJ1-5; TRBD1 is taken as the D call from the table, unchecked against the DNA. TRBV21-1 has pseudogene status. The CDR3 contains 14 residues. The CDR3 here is CASSKVRGNQPQHF. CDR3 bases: TGTGCCAGCAGCAAAGTCAGGGGAAATCAGCCCCAGCATTTT.

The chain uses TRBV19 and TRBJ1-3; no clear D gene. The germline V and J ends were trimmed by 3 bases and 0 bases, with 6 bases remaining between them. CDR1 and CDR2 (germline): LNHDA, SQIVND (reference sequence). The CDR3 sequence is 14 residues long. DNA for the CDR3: TGTGCCAGTAGTATCGGGGTCTCTGGAAACACCATATATTTT. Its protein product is CASSIGVSGNTIYF.

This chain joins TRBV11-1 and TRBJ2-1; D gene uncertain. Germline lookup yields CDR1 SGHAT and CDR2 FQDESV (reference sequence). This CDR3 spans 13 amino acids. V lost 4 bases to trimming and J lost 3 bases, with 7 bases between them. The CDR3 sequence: CASSSYLYNEQFF. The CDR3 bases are TGTGCCAGCAGCTCCTACCTCTACAATGAGCAGTTCTTC.

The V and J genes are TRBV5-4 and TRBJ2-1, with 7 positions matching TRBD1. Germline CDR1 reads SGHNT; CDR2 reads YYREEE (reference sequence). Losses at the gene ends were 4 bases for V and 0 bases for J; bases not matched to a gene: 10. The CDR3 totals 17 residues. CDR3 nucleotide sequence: TGTGCCAGCAGCCCGGGACAGCCCCGCTCCTCCTACAATGAGCAGTTCTTC. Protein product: CASSPGQPRSSYNEQFF.

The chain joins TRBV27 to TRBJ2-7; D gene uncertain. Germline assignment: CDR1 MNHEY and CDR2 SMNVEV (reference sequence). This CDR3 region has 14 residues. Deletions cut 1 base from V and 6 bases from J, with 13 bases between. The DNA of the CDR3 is TGTGCCAGCAGTTTATTTGATGGGTCCGGCGAGCAGTACTTC. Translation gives CASSLFDGSGEQYF.

The CDR3 loop reads CASSVWRPGGNEKLFF. For the CDR3, the DNA is TGTGCCAGCAGTGTTTGGAGGCCGGGGGGTAATGAAAAACTGTTTTTT. The gene calls are TRBV2 and TRBJ1-4; possibly TRBD1 for D (5 bases). The germline V and J ends were trimmed by 4 bases and 4 bases, with 16 bases remaining between them. Germline CDR1 SNHLY, CDR2 FYNNEI. The CDR3 has 16 residues.

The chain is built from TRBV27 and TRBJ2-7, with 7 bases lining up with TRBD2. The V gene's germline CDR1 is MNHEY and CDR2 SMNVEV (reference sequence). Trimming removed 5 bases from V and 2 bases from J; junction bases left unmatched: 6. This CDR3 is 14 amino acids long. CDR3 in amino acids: CASSPGLEPYEQYF. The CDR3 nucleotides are TGTGCCAGCAGTCCCGGACTAGAACCCTACGAGCAGTACTTC.

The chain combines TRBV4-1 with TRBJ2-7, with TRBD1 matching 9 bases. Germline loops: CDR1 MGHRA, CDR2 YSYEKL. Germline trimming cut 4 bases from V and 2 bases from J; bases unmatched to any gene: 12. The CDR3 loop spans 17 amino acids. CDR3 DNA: TGCGCCAGCAGCCTCGTAGCACAGGGGGCGCCCCCCTACGAGCAGTACTTC. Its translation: CASSLVAQGAPPYEQYF.

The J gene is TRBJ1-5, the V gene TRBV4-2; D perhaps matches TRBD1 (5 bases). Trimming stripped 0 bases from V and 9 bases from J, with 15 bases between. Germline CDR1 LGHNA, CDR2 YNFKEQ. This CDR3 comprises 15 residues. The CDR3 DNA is TGTGCCAGCAGCCAAGATAGACTTAAGGGGACGCCCCAGCATTTT. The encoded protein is CASSQDRLKGTPQHF.

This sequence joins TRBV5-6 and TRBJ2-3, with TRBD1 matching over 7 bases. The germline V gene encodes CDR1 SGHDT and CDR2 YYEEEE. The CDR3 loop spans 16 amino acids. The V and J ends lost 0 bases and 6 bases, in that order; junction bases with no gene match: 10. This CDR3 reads CASSLGTGASLDTQYF. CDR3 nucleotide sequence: TGTGCCAGCAGCTTGGGGACAGGAGCTTCACTGGATACGCAGTATTTT. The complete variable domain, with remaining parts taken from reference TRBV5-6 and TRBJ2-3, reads DAGVTQSPTHLIKTRGQQVTLRCSPKSGHDTVSWYQQALGQGPQFIFQYYEEEERQRGNFPDRFSGHQFPNYSSELNVNALLLGDSALYLCASSLGTGASLDTQYFGPGTRLTVL.

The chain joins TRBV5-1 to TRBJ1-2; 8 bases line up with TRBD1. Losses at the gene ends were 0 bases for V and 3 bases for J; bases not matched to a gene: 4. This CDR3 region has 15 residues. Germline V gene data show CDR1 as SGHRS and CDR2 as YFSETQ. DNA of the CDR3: TGCGCCAGCAGCTTGGGTGGGGACAGGTACTATGGCTACACCTTC. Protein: CASSLGGDRYYGYTF.

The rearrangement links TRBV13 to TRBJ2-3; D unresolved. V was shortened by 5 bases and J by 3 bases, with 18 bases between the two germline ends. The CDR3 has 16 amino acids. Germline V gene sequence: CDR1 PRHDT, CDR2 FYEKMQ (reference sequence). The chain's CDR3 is CASSLPTVDATDTQYF. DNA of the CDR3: TGTGCCAGCAGCCTCCCGACCGTCGATGCGACAGATACGCAGTATTTT.